A selection of T cell receptor beta chains follows, all from one sample in a study of shared clonotypes between healthy human individuals. Clones were read by immunoSEQ multiplex PCR, and TCRdb kept only the in-frame ones, dropping some. This table holds millions of clones, 90% to 95% found once. Sequences were obtained from naive CD8+ T cells from PBMCs. These receptors originate from a man younger than 35 in good health. Some clones in this sample may be carry-over from other donors' samples. Both conserved end residues are trimmed from each CDR3. Fields, in order: J gene, clone size, V gene, CDR3 protein. Where a row states a size, it is once, few, many or the class of an expanded clone; other rows omit it.

TRBJ2-1,.,TRBV28,ASLQGNEQF
TRBJ2-7,.,TRBV27,ASSLSAGSKVYEQY
TRBJ2-5,.,TRBV7-3,ASSLEQGGLQETQY
TRBJ2-2,.,TRBV11-3,ASSQAGTSVQGGELF
TRBJ2-7,.,TRBV28,ASQFMAGYEQY
TRBJ2-7,once,TRBV30,ATTRGRYEQY
TRBJ2-7,.,TRBV4-2,ASSQAGGEYEQY
TRBJ2-1,.,TRBV7-6,ASSHLGGGQF
TRBJ1-2,.,TRBV9,ASSVGEGPYGYT
TRBJ2-4,.,TRBV29-1,SVTGAKNIQY
TRBJ2-7,.,TRBV5-6,ASSFQAYEQY
TRBJ2-5,.,TRBV27,ASTRTGGGETQY
TRBJ1-1,.,TRBV27,ASSFNGGANTEAF
TRBJ1-5,.,TRBV15,ATGGDWGNQPQH
TRBJ1-1,.,TRBV6-5,ASTLGGSTEAF
TRBJ2-7,.,TRBV27,ASSSPTGLSSYEQY
TRBJ2-7,.,TRBV6-1,ASRGTGQGAYEQY
TRBJ2-3,.,TRBV10-1,ASSGVSGRDTQY
TRBJ1-2,.,TRBV6-5,AISRAGGEKTGYT
TRBJ2-7,.,TRBV7-6,ASSEGPGTEQY
TRBJ2-1,.,TRBV27,ASSLWGTGYNEQF
TRBJ1-1,.,TRBV7-9,ASHVPGGGTEAF
TRBJ1-2,.,TRBV30,AWRQGLGYT
TRBJ1-2,.,TRBV28,ASSAQPLFYGYT
TRBJ2-4,.,TRBV29-1,SVATGSSSRIDIQY
TRBJ1-1,few,TRBV7-9,ASSAVITEAF
TRBJ2-7,.,TRBV7-2,ASSWPPRAEQY
TRBJ2-7,once,TRBV7-6,ASSLAPEGLREEQY
TRBJ2-1,.,TRBV6-5,ASSYIGLHNEQF
TRBJ2-7,.,TRBV6-5,ASSLTGTAYEQY
TRBJ1-1,.,TRBV27,ASSPDRGRAEAF
TRBJ2-7,.,TRBV28,ASSFRTYEQY